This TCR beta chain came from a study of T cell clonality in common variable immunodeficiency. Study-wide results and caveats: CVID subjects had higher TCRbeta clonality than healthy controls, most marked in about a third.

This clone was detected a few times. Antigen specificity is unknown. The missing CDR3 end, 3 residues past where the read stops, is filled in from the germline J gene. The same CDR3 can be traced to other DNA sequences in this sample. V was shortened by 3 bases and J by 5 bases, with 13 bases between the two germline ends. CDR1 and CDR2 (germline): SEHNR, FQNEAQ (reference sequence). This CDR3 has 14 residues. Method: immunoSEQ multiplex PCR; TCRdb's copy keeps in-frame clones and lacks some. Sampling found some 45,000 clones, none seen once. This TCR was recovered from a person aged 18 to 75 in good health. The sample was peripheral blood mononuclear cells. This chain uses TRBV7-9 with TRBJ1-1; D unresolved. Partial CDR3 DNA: TGTGCCAGCAGCTTCAGGCTGGGTTCGACTGAA. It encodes CASSFRLGSTE. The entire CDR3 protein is CASSFRLGSTEAFF. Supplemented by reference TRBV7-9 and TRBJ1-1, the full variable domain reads DTGVSQNPRHKITKRGQNVTFRCDPISEHNRLYWYRQTLGQGPEFLTYFQNEAQLEKSRLLSDRFSAERPKGSFSTLEIQRTEQGDSAMYLCASSFRLGSTEAFFGQGTRLTVV.